This T cell receptor (beta chain) was found in a study of OX40 agonist ivuxolimab in advanced cancers. Overall study context: The study gave patients intravenous ivuxolimab at 0.01 to 10 mg/kg every 2 weeks.

J lost 8 bases, V lost 2 bases, and 23 bases had no gene match. CDR3 length equals 20 residues. Germline V lookup: CDR1 SGHRS, CDR2 YFSETQ. Sequencing used immunoSEQ multiplex PCR; TCRdb keeps in-frame clones, though not all of them. The sample shows around 10,000 clones, roughly four fifths of them seen only once. This TCR derives from an adult with an advanced solid tumor such as melanoma, head and neck, liver or kidney cancer. V usage is TRBV5-1 and J usage is TRBJ2-1, with 9 nucleotides matching TRBD2. The sequences come from CD4+ or CD8+ T cells sorted from blood, collected in a trial of the OX40 agonist ivuxolimab. The CDR3 here is CASSLFTGTSSFGSVDEQFF. Here the CDR3 DNA reads TGCGCCAGCAGCTTATTTACCGGGACTAGCTCGTTTGGTAGCGTTGATGAGCAGTTCTTC. The variable domain in full, with the rest retrieved from reference TRBV5-1 and TRBJ2-1, is KAGVTQTPRYLIKTRGQQVTLSCSPISGHRSVSWYQQTPGQGLQFLFEYFSETQRNKGNFPGRFSGRQFSNSRSEMNVSTLELGDSALYLCASSLFTGTSSFGSVDEQFFGPGTRLTVL.